The rows below give T cell receptor beta chains drawn from one sample of a study of CD8 T cells in ankylosing spondylitis. One entry per CDR3 protein, called by TCRdb with MiXCR from the 5' RACE reads. Among fewer than 750,000 distinct CDR3 sequences listed, about 20% were seen once. The material sequenced was blood, either unsorted or a sorted T cell fraction (not recorded which). All receptors come from a male donor with ankylosing spondylitis. Both conserved end residues are part of each CDR3. A D gene is named only where the DNA matches it firmly. Clone sizes are given selectively: once, few, many, or a class where the clone is expanded.

abundance,v_gene,d_gene,j_gene,CDR3aa,CDR3nt
many,TRBV5-1,NA,TRBJ1-1,CASSLVLNTEAFF,TGTGCCAGCAGCTTAGTACTGAACACTGAAGCTTTCTTT
NA,TRBV12-3/TRBV12-4,TRBD1,TRBJ2-1,CASRTGTGANEQFF,TGTGCCAGCAGAACCGGGACAGGGGCCAATGAGCAGTTCTTC
NA,TRBV12-3/TRBV12-4,NA,TRBJ2-5,CASRTSGYEGETQYF,TGTGCCAGCAGGACGTCGGGTTACGAAGGGGAGACCCAGTACTTC
NA,TRBV19,NA,TRBJ2-5,CASSRLAELQETQYF,TGTGCCAGTAGTAGGTTAGCGGAGCTCCAAGAGACCCAGTACTTC
many,TRBV29-1,TRBD1,TRBJ1-2,CSVFGQGAYGYTF,TGCAGCGTTTTTGGACAGGGGGCCTATGGCTACACCTTC
few,TRBV10-3,NA,TRBJ2-1,CAISDSGYEQFF,TGTGCCATCAGTGATAGCGGTTATGAGCAGTTCTTC
NA,TRBV3-1,TRBD1,TRBJ2-7,CASSPTSSGQRYEQYF,TGTGCCAGCAGCCCCACAAGCTCGGGACAGAGATACGAGCAGTACTTC
NA,TRBV12-3/TRBV12-4,NA,TRBJ1-5,CASSLVLSGPGGGQPQHF,TGTGCCAGCAGTTTGGTCCTATCCGGACCCGGAGGGGGTCAGCCCCAGCATTTT
NA,TRBV10-3,NA,TRBJ1-3,CAISESRYAGNTIYF,TGTGCCATCAGTGAGTCGAGGTATGCTGGAAACACCATATATTTT
many,TRBV6-5,NA,TRBJ2-7,CASSYSFRRAASYEQYF,TGTGCCAGCAGTTACTCGTTTCGGAGGGCCGCATCCTACGAGCAGTACTTC
NA,TRBV4-3,NA,TRBJ2-7,CASSQDHTGEYEQYF,TGCGCCAGCAGCCAAGATCACACCGGGGAGTACGAGCAGTACTTC
NA,TRBV6-5,TRBD2,TRBJ2-3,CASGGRTDTQYF,TGTGCGAGCGGGGGGCGCACAGATACGCAGTATTTT
NA,TRBV5-8,NA,TRBJ2-2,CASSFPLPGELFF,TGTGCCAGCAGCTTCCCTCTACCCGGGGAGCTGTTTTTT
NA,TRBV28,TRBD1,TRBJ2-4,CASSQPGQGPIQYF,TGTGCCAGCAGTCAACCGGGACAGGGTCCCATTCAGTACTTC
NA,TRBV5-1,NA,TRBJ1-2,CASSRDGDYGYTF,TGCGCCAGCAGCCGGGACGGCGACTATGGCTACACCTTC
once,TRBV29-1,TRBD2,TRBJ2-7,CSAELAGAYEQYF,TGCAGCGCCGAACTAGCGGGAGCTTACGAGCAGTACTTC
NA,TRBV4-1,NA,TRBJ1-5,CASSQEDRAGNQPQHF,TGCGCCAGCAGCCAAGAGGATAGGGCGGGCAATCAGCCCCAGCATTTT
few,TRBV6-1,TRBD1,TRBJ2-1,CASTPFGTGPYNEQFF,TGTGCCAGCACCCCCTTCGGGACAGGTCCCTACAATGAGCAGTTCTTC
NA,TRBV18,NA,TRBJ2-7,CASSPGGPAYEQYF,TGTGCCAGCTCACCAGGTGGACCCGCCTACGAGCAGTACTTC
few,TRBV27,NA,TRBJ2-3,CASSKAVPRDTQYF,TGTGCCAGCAGTAAAGCCGTCCCAAGAGATACGCAGTATTTT
few,TRBV28,NA,TRBJ2-7,CASKSTSYEQYF,TGTGCCAGCAAATCTACGTCCTACGAGCAGTACTTC
NA,TRBV2,NA,TRBJ2-1,CASSAPFIYEQFF,TGTGCCAGCAGCGCCCCTTTTATCTATGAGCAGTTCTTC
NA,TRBV3-1,NA,TRBJ2-5,CASSQGYFGGTQYF,TGTGCCAGCAGCCAAGGGTATTTTGGAGGGACCCAGTACTTC
few,TRBV12-3/TRBV12-4,TRBD2,TRBJ2-2,CASSPLRGGETGELFF,TGTGCCAGCAGCCCCCTGCGGGGGGGCGAGACCGGGGAGCTGTTTTTT
NA,TRBV5-1,TRBD2,TRBJ2-3,CASSLAWVAGVDTQYF,TGCGCCAGCAGCTTGGCCTGGGTAGCGGGAGTAGATACGCAGTATTTT
NA,TRBV7-9,NA,TRBJ2-3,CASSWRDFTDTQYF,TGTGCCAGCAGCTGGCGGGACTTCACAGATACGCAGTATTTT
many,TRBV6-5,NA,TRBJ1-4,CASSSGLRTGEKLFF,TGTGCCAGCAGTTCGGGGCTCCGCACGGGTGAAAAACTGTTTTTT
few,TRBV6-2/TRBV6-3,NA,TRBJ2-7,CASSYLQGLSSYEQYF,TGTGCCAGCAGTTACCTCCAGGGACTGTCCTCCTACGAGCAGTACTTC
few,TRBV24-1,TRBD1,TRBJ2-2,CATSDLQGTVNTGELFF,TGTGCCACCAGTGATTTGCAAGGGACAGTTAACACCGGGGAGCTGTTTTTT
NA,TRBV6-1,NA,TRBJ2-7,CASKGRVNSYEQYF,TGTGCCAGCAAAGGAAGGGTAAATTCTTACGAGCAGTACTTC
few,TRBV18,NA,TRBJ1-2,CASRGGGENGYTF,TGTGCCAGCCGCGGGGGCGGGGAAAATGGCTACACCTTC
NA,TRBV7-9,TRBD2,TRBJ2-7,CASSPELAGPYEQYF,TGTGCCAGCAGCCCTGAACTAGCGGGCCCCTACGAGCAGTACTTC
few,TRBV9,NA,TRBJ1-5,CASSQEFDQPQHF,TGTGCCAGCAGCCAGGAGTTCGATCAGCCCCAGCATTTT
NA,TRBV15,NA,TRBJ1-6,CATSRGPSGGPSPLHF,TGTGCCACCAGCAGAGGTCCATCGGGGGGGCCTTCACCCCTCCACTTT
NA,TRBV12-3/TRBV12-4,NA,TRBJ2-1,CASSFTPGNGGNEQFF,TGTGCCAGCAGTTTCACACCGGGAAATGGAGGCAATGAGCAGTTCTTC
NA,TRBV4-3,NA,TRBJ1-2,CASSLIAVRGRMGGYTF,TGCGCCAGCAGCCTTATCGCAGTCAGGGGAAGGATGGGTGGCTACACCTTC
few,TRBV28,NA,TRBJ2-1,CASSPRGAGYNEQFF,TGTGCCAGCAGTCCCCGGGGAGCGGGTTACAATGAGCAGTTCTTC
NA,TRBV7-2,NA,TRBJ2-3,CASSSWTRQQDTQYF,TGTGCCAGCAGCTCGTGGACACGGCAGCAAGATACGCAGTATTTT
NA,TRBV4-2,NA,TRBJ2-7,CASSQFKASATEQYF,TGTGCCAGCAGCCAATTCAAGGCTAGCGCTACCGAGCAGTACTTC
NA,TRBV5-5,NA,TRBJ2-7,CASSSDIPYEQYF,TGTGCCAGCAGCTCGGACATTCCCTACGAGCAGTACTTC
many,TRBV20-1,NA,TRBJ2-1,CSALAPGVNEQFF,TGCAGTGCTCTCGCTCCGGGGGTGAATGAGCAGTTCTTC
few,TRBV12-3/TRBV12-4,NA,TRBJ2-7,CASSEQQGYGYEQYF,TGTGCCAGCAGTGAACAACAGGGTTATGGATACGAGCAGTACTTC
NA,TRBV4-2,NA,TRBJ2-7,CASSPGQLYEQYF,TGTGCCAGCTCACCCGGACAACTCTACGAGCAGTACTTC
NA,TRBV7-2,TRBD2,TRBJ2-1,CASSYPSSGAQFF,TGTGCCAGCAGCTACCCCTCTAGCGGGGCGCAGTTCTTC
NA,TRBV5-1,NA,TRBJ1-6,CASSSGQSSYNSPLHF,TGCGCCAGCAGCTCCGGACAGAGCTCCTATAATTCACCCCTCCACTTT
many,TRBV4-1,TRBD2,TRBJ2-7,CASSQGTSGPYEQYF,TGCGCCAGCAGCCAGGGAACTAGCGGTCCCTACGAGCAGTACTTC
NA,TRBV29-1,TRBD2,TRBJ2-1,CSVEGWEGPNEQFF,TGCAGCGTTGAAGGGTGGGAGGGGCCCAATGAGCAGTTCTTC
few,TRBV4-2,TRBD2,TRBJ2-5,CASSQDVGSGRGQETQYF,TGTGCCAGCAGCCAAGATGTTGGTAGCGGGAGGGGGCAAGAGACCCAGTACTTC
NA,TRBV27,NA,TRBJ2-1,CASTVQPGSNEQFF,TGTGCCAGCACGGTACAGCCTGGCAGCAATGAGCAGTTCTTC
NA,TRBV20-1,NA,TRBJ1-1,CSAPDGMNTEAFF,TGCAGTGCTCCGGACGGCATGAACACTGAAGCTTTCTTT
few,TRBV12-3/TRBV12-4,TRBD2,TRBJ2-3,CASSSPTRGGGDTQYF,TGTGCCAGCAGTTCCCCTACCCGCGGGGGGGGAGATACGCAGTATTTT
few,TRBV24-1,NA,TRBJ2-2,CATSESGELFF,TGTGCCACCAGTGAATCCGGGGAGCTGTTTTTT
NA,TRBV4-3,TRBD1,TRBJ2-7,CASSEGTGGYYEQYF,TGCGCCAGCAGCGAAGGGACAGGGGGCTACTACGAGCAGTACTTC
NA,TRBV2,NA,TRBJ2-2,CASSERLAIAGELFF,TGTGCCAGCAGTGAACGGCTAGCGATAGCCGGGGAGCTGTTTTTT